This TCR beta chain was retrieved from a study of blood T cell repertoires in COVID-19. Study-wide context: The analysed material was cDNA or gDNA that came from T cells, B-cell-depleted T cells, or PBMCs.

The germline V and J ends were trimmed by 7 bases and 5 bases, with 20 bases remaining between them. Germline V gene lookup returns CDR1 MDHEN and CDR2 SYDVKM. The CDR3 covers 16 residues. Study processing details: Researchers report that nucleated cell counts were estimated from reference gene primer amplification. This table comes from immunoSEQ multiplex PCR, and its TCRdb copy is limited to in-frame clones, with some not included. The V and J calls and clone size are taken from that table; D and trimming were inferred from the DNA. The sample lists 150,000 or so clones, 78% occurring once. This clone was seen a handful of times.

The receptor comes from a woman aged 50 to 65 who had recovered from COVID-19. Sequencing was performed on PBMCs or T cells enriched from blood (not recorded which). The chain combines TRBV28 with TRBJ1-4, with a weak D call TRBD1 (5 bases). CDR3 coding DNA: TGTGCCAGCACTGACAGTTCCGGAGACTTAAATGAAAAACTGTTTTTT. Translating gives CASTDSSGDLNEKLFF.